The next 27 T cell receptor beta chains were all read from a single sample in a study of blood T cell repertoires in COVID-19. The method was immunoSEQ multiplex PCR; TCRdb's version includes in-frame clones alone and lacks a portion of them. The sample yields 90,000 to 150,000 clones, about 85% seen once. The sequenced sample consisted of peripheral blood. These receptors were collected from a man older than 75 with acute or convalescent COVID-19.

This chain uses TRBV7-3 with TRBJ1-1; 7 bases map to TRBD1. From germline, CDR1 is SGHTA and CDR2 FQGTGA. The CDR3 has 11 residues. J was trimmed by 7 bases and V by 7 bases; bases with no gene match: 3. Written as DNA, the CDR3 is TGTGCCAGCATGGGGACAGTTGAAGCTTTCTTT. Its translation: CASMGTVEAFF. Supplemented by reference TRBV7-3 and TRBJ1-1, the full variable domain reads GAGVSQTPSNKVTEKGKYVELRCDPISGHTALYWYRQSLGQGPEFLIYFQGTGAADDSGLPNDRFFAVRPEGSVSTLKIQRTERGDSAVYLCASMGTVEAFFGQGTRLTVV.

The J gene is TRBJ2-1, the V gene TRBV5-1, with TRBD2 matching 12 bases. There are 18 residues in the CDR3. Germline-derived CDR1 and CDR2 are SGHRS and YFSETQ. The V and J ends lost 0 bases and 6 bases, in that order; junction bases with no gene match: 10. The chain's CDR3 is CASSLGVLAGGPGNEQFF. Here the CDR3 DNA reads TGCGCCAGCAGCTTGGGAGTACTAGCGGGAGGCCCAGGCAATGAGCAGTTCTTC.

The CDR3 spells CASTDSSNQPQHF. The CDR3 DNA reads TGTGCCAGCACGGACTCCAGCAATCAGCCCCAGCATTTT. J is TRBJ1-5 and V is TRBV12-3 or TRBV12-4; D gene ambiguous. Trimming shortened V by 7 bases and J by 1 base, and 8 bases separated the two germline ends. This CDR3 is built from 13 residues.

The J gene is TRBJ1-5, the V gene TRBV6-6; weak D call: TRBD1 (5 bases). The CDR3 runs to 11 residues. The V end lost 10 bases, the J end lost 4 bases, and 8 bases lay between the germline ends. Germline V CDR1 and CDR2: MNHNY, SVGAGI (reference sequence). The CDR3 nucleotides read TGTGCCACGGGGGGTAATCAGCCCCAGCATTTT. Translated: CATGGNQPQHF.

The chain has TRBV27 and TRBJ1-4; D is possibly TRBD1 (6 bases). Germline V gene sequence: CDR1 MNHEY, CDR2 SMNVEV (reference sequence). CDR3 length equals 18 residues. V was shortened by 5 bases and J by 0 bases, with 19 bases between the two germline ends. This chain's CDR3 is CASSGTGWGPATNEKLFF. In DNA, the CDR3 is TGTGCCAGCAGTGGAACAGGGTGGGGGCCTGCAACTAATGAAAAACTGTTTTTT.

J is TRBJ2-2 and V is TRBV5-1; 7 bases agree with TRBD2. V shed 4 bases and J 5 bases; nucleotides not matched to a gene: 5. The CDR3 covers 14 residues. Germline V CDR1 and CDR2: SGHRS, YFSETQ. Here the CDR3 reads CASSEEGGTGELFF. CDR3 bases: TGCGCCAGCAGCGAGGAGGGAGGGACCGGGGAGCTGTTTTTT. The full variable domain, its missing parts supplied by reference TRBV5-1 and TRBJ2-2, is KAGVTQTPRYLIKTRGQQVTLSCSPISGHRSVSWYQQTPGQGLQFLFEYFSETQRNKGNFPGRFSGRQFSNSRSEMNVSTLELGDSALYLCASSEEGGTGELFFGEGSRLTVL.

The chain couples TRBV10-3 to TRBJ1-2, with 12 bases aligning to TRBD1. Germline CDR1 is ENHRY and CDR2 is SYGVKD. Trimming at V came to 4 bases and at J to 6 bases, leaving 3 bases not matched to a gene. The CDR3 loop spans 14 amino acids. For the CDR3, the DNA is TGTGCCATCAGTGTGGGGACAGGGGGCAATGGCTACACCTTC. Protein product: CAISVGTGGNGYTF.

The CDR3 sequence: CASSARLSSDTQYF. The CDR3 bases are TGTGCCAGCAGCGCCCGACTTTCCTCCGATACGCAGTATTTT. The genes are TRBV9 and TRBJ2-3, with D unclear. The CDR3 contains 14 residues. V was shortened by 3 bases and J by 6 bases, with 14 bases between the two germline ends. Germline CDR1 reads SGDLS; CDR2 reads YYNGEE.

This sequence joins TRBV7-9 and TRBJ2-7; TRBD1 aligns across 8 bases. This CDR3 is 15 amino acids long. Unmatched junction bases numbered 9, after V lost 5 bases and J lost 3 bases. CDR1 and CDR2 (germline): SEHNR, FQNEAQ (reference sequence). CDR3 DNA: TGTGCCAGCAGCCACCTAGAGACAGGGGACTACGAGCAGTACTTC. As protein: CASSHLETGDYEQYF.

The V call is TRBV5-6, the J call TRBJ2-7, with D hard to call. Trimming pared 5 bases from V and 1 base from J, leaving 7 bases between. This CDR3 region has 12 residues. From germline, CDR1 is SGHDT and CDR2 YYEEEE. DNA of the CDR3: TGTGCCAGCAGGCGGCAGTCCTACGAGCAGTACTTC. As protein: CASRRQSYEQYF.

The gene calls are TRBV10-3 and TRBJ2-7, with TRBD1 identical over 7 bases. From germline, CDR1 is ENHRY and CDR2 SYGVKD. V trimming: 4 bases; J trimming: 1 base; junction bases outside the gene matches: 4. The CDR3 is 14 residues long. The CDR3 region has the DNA TGTGCCATCAGTGTGGGGGACAGATCCTACGAGCAGTACTTC. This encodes CAISVGDRSYEQYF.

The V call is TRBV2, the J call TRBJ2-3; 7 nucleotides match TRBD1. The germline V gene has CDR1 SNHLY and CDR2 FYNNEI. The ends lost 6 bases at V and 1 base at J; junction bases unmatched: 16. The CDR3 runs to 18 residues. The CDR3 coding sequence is TGTGCCAGCAGCCAGGGGGTCATCCGGATAACTGGCACAGATACGCAGTATTTT. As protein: CASSQGVIRITGTDTQYF.

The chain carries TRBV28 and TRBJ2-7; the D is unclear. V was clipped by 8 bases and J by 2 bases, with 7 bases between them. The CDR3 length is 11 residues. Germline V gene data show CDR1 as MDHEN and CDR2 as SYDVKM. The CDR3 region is CASGRAYEQYF. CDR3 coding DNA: TGTGCCAGCGGCCGGGCCTACGAGCAGTACTTC.

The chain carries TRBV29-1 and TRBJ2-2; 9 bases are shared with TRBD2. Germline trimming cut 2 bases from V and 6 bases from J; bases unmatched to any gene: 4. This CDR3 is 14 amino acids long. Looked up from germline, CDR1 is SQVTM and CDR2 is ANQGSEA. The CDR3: CSVERVAGAGELFF. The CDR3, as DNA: TGCAGCGTTGAAAGAGTAGCGGGAGCCGGGGAGCTGTTTTTT.

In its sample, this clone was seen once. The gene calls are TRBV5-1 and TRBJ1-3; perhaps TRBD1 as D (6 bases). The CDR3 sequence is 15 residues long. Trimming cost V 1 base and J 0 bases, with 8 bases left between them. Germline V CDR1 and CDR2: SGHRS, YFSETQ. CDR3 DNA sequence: TGCGCCAGCAGCTTGTCGGACAGCTCTGGAAACACCATATATTTT. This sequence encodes CASSLSDSSGNTIYF.

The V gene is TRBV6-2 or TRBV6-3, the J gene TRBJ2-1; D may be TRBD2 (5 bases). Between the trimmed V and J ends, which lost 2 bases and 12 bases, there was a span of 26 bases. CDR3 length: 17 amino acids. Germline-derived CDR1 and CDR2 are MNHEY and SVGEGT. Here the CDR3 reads CASSYPLSGSQGGMQFF. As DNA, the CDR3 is TGTGCCAGCAGTTACCCCCTAAGCGGTTCCCAAGGTGGGATGCAGTTCTTC.

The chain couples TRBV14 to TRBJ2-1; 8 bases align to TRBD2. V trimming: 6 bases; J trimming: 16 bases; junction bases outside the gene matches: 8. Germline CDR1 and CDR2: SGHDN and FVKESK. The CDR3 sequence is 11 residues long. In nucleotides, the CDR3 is TGTGCCAGCAGTTTGCGGGGGGCGCGATTCTTC. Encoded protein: CASSLRGARFF.

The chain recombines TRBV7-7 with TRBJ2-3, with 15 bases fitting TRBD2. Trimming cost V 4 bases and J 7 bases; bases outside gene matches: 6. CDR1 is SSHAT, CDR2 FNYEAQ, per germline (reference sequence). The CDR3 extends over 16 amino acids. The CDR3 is CASSSGTSGGRNTQYF. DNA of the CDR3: TGTGCCAGCAGCTCCGGGACTAGCGGGGGGCGGAATACGCAGTATTTT.

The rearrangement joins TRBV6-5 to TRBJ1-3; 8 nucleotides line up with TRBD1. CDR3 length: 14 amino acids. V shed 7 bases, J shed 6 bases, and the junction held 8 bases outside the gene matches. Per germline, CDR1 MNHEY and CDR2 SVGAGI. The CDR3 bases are TGTGCCAGCATCTCCAGGGGGCCGGCAAACACCATATATTTT. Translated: CASISRGPANTIYF.

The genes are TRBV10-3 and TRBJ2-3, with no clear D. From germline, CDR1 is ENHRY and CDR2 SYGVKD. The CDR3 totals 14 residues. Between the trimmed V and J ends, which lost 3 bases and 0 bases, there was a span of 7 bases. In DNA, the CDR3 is TGTGCCATCAGTGATACACAGAGCACAGATACGCAGTATTTT. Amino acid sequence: CAISDTQSTDTQYF.

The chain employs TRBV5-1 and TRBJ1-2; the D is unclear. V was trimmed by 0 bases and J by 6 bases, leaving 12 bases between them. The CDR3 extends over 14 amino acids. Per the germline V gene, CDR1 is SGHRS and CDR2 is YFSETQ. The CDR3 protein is CASSLGSGWDGYTF. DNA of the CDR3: TGCGCCAGCAGCTTGGGGTCGGGATGGGATGGCTACACCTTC.

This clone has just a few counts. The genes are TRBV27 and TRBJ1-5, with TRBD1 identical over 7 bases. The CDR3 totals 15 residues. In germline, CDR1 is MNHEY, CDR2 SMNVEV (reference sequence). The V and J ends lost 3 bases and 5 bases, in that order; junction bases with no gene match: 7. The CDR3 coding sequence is TGTGCCAGCAGTTTCAGGACGGGACAGCATCAGCCCCAGCATTTT. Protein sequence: CASSFRTGQHQPQHF.

CDR3 bases: TGTGCCACCAAAGCGGGAGGGGGGAATGAGCAGTTCTTC. As protein: CATKAGGGNEQFF. V and J are TRBV6-5 and TRBJ2-1, with TRBD2 identical over 10 bases. CDR1 is MNHEY, CDR2 SVGAGI, per germline. With 10 bases clipped from V and 7 bases from J, the junction kept 7 bases outside the gene matches. The CDR3 runs to 13 residues.

The CDR3 loop is CATGRGLLTNTEAFF. The CDR3 region has the DNA TGTGCCACTGGGCGGGGACTGCTAACGAACACTGAAGCTTTCTTT. The J gene is TRBJ1-1, the V gene TRBV19; possibly TRBD1 for D (5 bases). The V end was cut by 10 bases, the J end by 1 base, with 19 bases between. Germline values: CDR1 LNHDA, CDR2 SQIVND (reference sequence). CDR3 length: 15 residues.

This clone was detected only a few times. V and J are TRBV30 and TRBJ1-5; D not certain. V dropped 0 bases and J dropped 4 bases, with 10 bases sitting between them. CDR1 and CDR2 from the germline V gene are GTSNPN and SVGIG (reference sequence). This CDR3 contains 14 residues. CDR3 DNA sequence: TGTGCCTGGAGTGTACAGACCGGTAATCAGCCCCAGCATTTT. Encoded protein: CAWSVQTGNQPQHF. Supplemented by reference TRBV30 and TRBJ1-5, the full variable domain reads SQTIHQWPATLVQPVGSPLSLECTVEGTSNPNLYWYRQAAGRGLQLLFYSVGIGQISSEVPQNLSASRPQDRQFILSSKKLLLSDSGFYLCAWSVQTGNQPQHFGDGTRLSIL.

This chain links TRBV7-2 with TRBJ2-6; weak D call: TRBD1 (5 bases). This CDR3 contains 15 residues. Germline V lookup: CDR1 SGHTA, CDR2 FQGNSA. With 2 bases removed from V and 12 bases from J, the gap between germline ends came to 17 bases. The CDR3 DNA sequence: TGTGCCAGCAGCTTATGGGTTAGGCAGGGTGGCGTCCTGACTTTC. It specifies CASSLWVRQGGVLTF. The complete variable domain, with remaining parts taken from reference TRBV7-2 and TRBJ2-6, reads GAGVSQSPSNKVTEKGKDVELRCDPISGHTALYWYRQSLGQGLEFLIYFQGNSAPDKSGLPSDRFSAERTGGSVSTLTIQRTQQEDSAVYLCASSLWVRQGGVLTFGAGSRLTVL.

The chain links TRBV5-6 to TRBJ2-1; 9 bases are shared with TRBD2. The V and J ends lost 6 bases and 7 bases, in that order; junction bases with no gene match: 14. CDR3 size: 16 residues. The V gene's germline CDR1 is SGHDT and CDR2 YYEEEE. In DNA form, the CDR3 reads TGTGCCAGCACCGCTCCGACTAGCGGAAAGGCAAATGAGCAGTTCTTC. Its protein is CASTAPTSGKANEQFF.